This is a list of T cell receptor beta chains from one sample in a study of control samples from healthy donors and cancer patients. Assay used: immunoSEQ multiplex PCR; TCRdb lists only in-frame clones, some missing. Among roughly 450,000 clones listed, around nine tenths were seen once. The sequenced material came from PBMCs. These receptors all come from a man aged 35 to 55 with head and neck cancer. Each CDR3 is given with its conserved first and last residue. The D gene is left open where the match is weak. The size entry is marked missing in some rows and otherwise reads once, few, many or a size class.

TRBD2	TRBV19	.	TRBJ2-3	CASKSSGGKNTQYF	TGTGCCAGTAAGAGTAGCGGGGGGAAAAATACGCAGTATTTT
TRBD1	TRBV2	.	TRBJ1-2	CASSELDRAYGYTF	TGTGCCAGCAGTGAACTGGACAGGGCCTATGGCTACACCTTC
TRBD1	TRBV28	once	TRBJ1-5	CASSPPGQGYQPQHF	TGTGCCAGCAGCCCTCCGGGACAGGGGTATCAGCCCCAGCATTTT
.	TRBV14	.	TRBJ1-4	CASSPTGRVNEKLFF	TGTGCCAGCAGCCCGACCGGGCGGGTGAATGAAAAACTGTTTTTT
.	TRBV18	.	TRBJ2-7	CASSPPNGNTYEQYF	TGTGCCAGCTCCCCACCTAACGGAAATACCTACGAGCAGTACTTC
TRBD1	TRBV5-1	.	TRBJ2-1	CASGQTGSSYNEQFF	TGCGCCAGCGGACAGACAGGGAGCTCCTACAATGAGCAGTTCTTC
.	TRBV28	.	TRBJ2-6	CASSSPKGGANVLTF	TGTGCCAGCAGTTCCCCTAAGGGAGGGGCCAACGTCCTGACTTTC
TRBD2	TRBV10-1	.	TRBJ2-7	CASSESRAGGFYEQYF	TGCGCCAGCAGTGAGTCGAGAGCGGGAGGATTTTACGAGCAGTACTTC
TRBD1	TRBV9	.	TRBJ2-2	CASSGQGDFGELFF	TGTGCCAGCTCCGGACAGGGGGATTTCGGGGAGCTGTTTTTT
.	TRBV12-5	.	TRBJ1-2	CASGLGRAGSFYGYTF	TGTGCTAGTGGTTTAGGGCGGGCAGGGAGTTTCTATGGCTACACCTTC
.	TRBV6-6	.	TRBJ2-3	CASNPLAGAADTQYF	TGTGCCAGCAATCCATTAGCCGGGGCGGCAGATACGCAGTATTTT
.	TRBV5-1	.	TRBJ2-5	CASNGQGLQETQYF	TGCGCCAGCAATGGGCAGGGCCTCCAAGAGACCCAGTACTTC
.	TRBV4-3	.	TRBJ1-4	CASSQGPSGGEKLFF	TGCGCCAGCAGCCAAGGACCCTCGGGGGGTGAAAAACTGTTTTTT
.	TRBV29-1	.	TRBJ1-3	CSGTVNSGNTIYF	TGCAGTGGTACAGTGAACTCTGGAAACACCATATATTTT
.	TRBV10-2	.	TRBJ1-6	CASNGPPLHF	TGCGCCAGCAACGGGCCACCCCTCCACTTT
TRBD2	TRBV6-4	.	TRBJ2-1	CASSDSGIPSAEQFF	TGTGCCAGCAGTGATAGCGGGATCCCATCCGCGGAGCAGTTCTTC
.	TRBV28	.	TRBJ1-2	CASSVTNGYTF	TGTGCCAGCAGTGTAACTAATGGCTACACCTTC
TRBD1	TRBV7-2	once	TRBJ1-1	CASSLRQGVDTEAFF	TGTGCCAGCAGCTTAAGACAGGGCGTTGACACTGAAGCTTTCTTT
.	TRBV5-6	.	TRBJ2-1	CASSLVRNNEQFF	TGTGCCAGCAGCTTGGTCCGGAACAATGAGCAGTTCTTC
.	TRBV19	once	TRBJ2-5	CASSAQADQETQYF	TGTGCCAGTAGTGCCCAGGCGGACCAAGAGACCCAGTACTTC
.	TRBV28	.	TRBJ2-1	CASSLVSSYNEQFF	TGTGCCAGCAGTTTAGTAAGCTCCTACAATGAGCAGTTCTTC
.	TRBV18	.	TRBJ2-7	CASSPPGGNEQYF	TGTGCCAGCTCACCACCAGGAGGAAACGAGCAGTACTTC